The present T cell receptor (beta chain) was sequenced within a study of T cell responses to AZD1222 COVID-19 vaccine. Points from the study as a whole: An increase in Spike-specific TCR breadth and depth was observed after two AZD1222 doses.

Turning to this clone: Its target is unknown.

Using immunoSEQ multiplex PCR, the repertoire was profiled, and TCRdb retains in-frame clones only, with some absent. The table has 75,000 to 100,000 clones, just over 90% seen once. The receptor was derived from an adult in good health. This specimen consisted of peripheral blood, obtained on day 0 of AZD1222 vaccination.

CDR3 in DNA: TGTGCCAGCAGTTTACTGGGTGACAGGGGCCTCCCTAATTCACCCCTCCACTTT. Translation: CASSLLGDRGLPNSPLHF. The gene calls are TRBV28 and TRBJ1-6; 8 positions match TRBD1. This CDR3 has 18 residues. The V and J ends lost 2 bases and 6 bases, in that order; junction bases with no gene match: 12. Germline V gene lookup returns CDR1 MDHEN and CDR2 SYDVKM. Using reference TRBV28 and TRBJ1-6 for the parts outside the CDR3, the full variable domain is DVKVTQSSRYLVKRTGEKVFLECVQDMDHENMFWYRQDPGLGLRLIYFSYDVKMKEKGDIPEGYSVSREKKERFSLILESASTNQTSMYLCASSLLGDRGLPNSPLHFGNGTRLTVT.